The T cell receptor beta chain described here comes from a study of technical replicates of blood from a few donors. TCRdb's table, derived via immunoSEQ multiplex PCR, lists solely in-frame clones and lacks some. Here the sample spans under 70,000 clones, approximately 90% being singletons. The receptor comes from a human donor in good health. Some clones in this sample may be carry-over from other donors' samples. The sample was PBMCs.

The CDR3 spells CAWTPGTQNTEAFF. The CDR3 DNA reads as TGTGCCTGGACCCCCGGGACTCAGAACACTGAAGCTTTCTTT. The chain uses TRBV30 and TRBJ1-1, with a weak D call TRBD1 (5 bases). V was shortened by 4 bases and J by 1 base, with 13 bases between the two germline ends. Germline assignment: CDR1 GTSNPN and CDR2 SVGIG (reference sequence). The CDR3 spans 14 residues.